The clone carrying this T cell receptor beta chain was counted only a few times. At one boundary the junction diverges from the germline segment, which might be a read error. These data belong to a study of blood T cell repertoires in COVID-19. Study details: Sample material is recorded as cDNA or gDNA derived from T cells, B-cell-depleted T cells, or PBMCs.

Germline CDR1 reads DFQATT; CDR2 reads SNEGSKA (reference sequence). The CDR3 length is 11 residues. How the authors handled the data: Amplification with reference gene primers provided the estimates of nucleated cell counts. TCRdb's copy holds only in-frame clones and misses some; the assay was immunoSEQ multiplex PCR. The V and J calls and clone size are taken from that table; D and trimming were inferred from the DNA. This table has some 48,000 clones, over 70% appearing once. The clonotype originates from a human donor in a cohort sampled during active COVID-19. Sequencing used peripheral blood. This chain connects TRBV20-1 to TRBJ1-4; tentative D call: TRBD1 (6 bases). CDR3 nucleotides: TGCAGTGCCACGGGGGGCGACAGCGGAGTTTTT. Its protein is CSATGGDSGVF.